This passage covers 26 T cell receptor beta chains from one sample sequenced in a study of naive and memory T cell subsets. The SP2 primer and nested alpha and beta constant region primers amplified ligated cDNA in four rounds. MiXCR was run by TCRdb on the 5' RACE reads, yielding one entry per CDR3 protein. The sample includes about 62,000 distinct CDR3 sequences, 6.5% to 9% seen only once; the top ten take roughly 19%. A UMI-containing oligonucleotide was joined by 3' ligation to the TCR cDNA template. The receptors were gathered from a female donor in good health.

This clonotype has a count of ten or more. CDR3 DNA sequence: TGTGCCAGCAGCCCCCAGCGGGGGACGGCCCATGAGCAGTTCTTC. It yields the protein CASSPQRGTAHEQFF. The rearrangement links TRBV9 to TRBJ2-1; 8 bases line up with TRBD2. Germline assignment: CDR1 SGDLS and CDR2 YYNGEE. CDR3 length: 15 amino acids. The V and J ends lost 4 bases and 8 bases, in that order; junction bases with no gene match: 11. The complete variable domain, with remaining parts taken from reference TRBV9 and TRBJ2-1, reads DSGVTQTPKHLITATGQRVTLRCSPRSGDLSVYWYQQSLDQGLQFLIQYYNGEERAKGNILERFSAQQFPDLHSELNLSSLELGDSALYFCASSPQRGTAHEQFFGPGTRLTVL.

This clonotype was seen more than once but under ten times. The chain couples TRBV27 to TRBJ2-3, with 9 bases fitting TRBD2. The germline CDR1 and CDR2 sequences are MNHEY and SMNVEV (reference sequence). The length of the CDR3 is 17 residues. J lost 3 bases, V lost 2 bases, and 9 bases had no gene match. Here the CDR3 reads CASSLRPGLATTDTQYF. As DNA, the CDR3 is TGTGCCAGCAGTTTACGCCCGGGACTAGCAACGACAGATACGCAGTATTTT.

V gene TRBV29-1 combines with J gene TRBJ2-7; the D gene is possibly TRBD2 (5 bases). Germline CDR1 and CDR2: SQVTM and ANQGSEA. The CDR3 is made up of 14 amino acids. Trimming cost V 0 bases and J 7 bases, with 16 bases left between them. As DNA, the CDR3 is TGCAGCGTTGAAGACCGGGGAATTTTTAGTGAGCAGTACTTC. Protein product: CSVEDRGIFSEQYF.

The chain uses TRBV2 and TRBJ2-1; the D gene could be TRBD1 or TRBD2 (6 bases each). Germline CDR1 SNHLY, CDR2 FYNNEI. The CDR3 length is 17 residues. V lost 3 bases, J lost 5 bases, and 20 bases lay in between. The CDR3 DNA reads as TGTGCCAGCAGTGACGGGGGTGGGATCAGGGGTCACAATGAGCAGTTCTTC. This sequence encodes CASSDGGGIRGHNEQFF.

This chain joins TRBV18 and TRBJ2-3; TRBD2 agrees at 12 bases. Per germline, CDR1 KGHSH and CDR2 LQKENI. V shed 0 bases, J shed 2 bases, and the junction held 3 bases outside the gene matches. The CDR3 is made up of 17 amino acids. The CDR3, as DNA: TGTGCCAGCTCACCACCTCGACTAGCGGGAGACACAGATACGCAGTATTTT. Its translation: CASSPPRLAGDTDTQYF. Filled out from reference TRBV18 and TRBJ2-3, the complete variable domain reads NAGVMQNPRHLVRRRGQEARLRCSPMKGHSHVYWYRQLPEEGLKFMVYLQKENIIDESGMPKERFSAEFPKEGPSILRIQQVVRGDSAAYFCASSPPRLAGDTDTQYFGPGTRLTVL.

This clonotype was seen at least ten times. The rearrangement joins TRBV6-5 to TRBJ1-4, with D possibly TRBD1 on 5 matching bases. V shed 5 bases and J shed 8 bases, with 15 bases lying between them. CDR3 length: 14 residues. CDR1 MNHEY and CDR2 SVGAGI come from the germline V gene. The CDR3 nucleotides are TGTGCCAGCAGTGATGGGGGGAAAAGAGAAAAACTGTTTTTT. Encoded protein: CASSDGGKREKLFF.

The V gene is TRBV18, the J gene TRBJ1-1; TRBD1 might be the D (5 bases). The CDR3 runs to 14 residues. V lost 4 bases and J 3 bases, leaving 12 bases between the germline ends. CDR1 is KGHSH, CDR2 LQKENI, per germline. CDR3 in amino acids: CASSQLVGDTEAFF. CDR3 DNA sequence: TGTGCCAGCTCACAATTAGTAGGGGACACTGAAGCTTTCTTT. Supplemented by reference TRBV18 and TRBJ1-1, the full variable domain reads NAGVMQNPRHLVRRRGQEARLRCSPMKGHSHVYWYRQLPEEGLKFMVYLQKENIIDESGMPKERFSAEFPKEGPSILRIQQVVRGDSAAYFCASSQLVGDTEAFFGQGTRLTVV.

The chain links TRBV18 to TRBJ2-7, with 11 bases that match TRBD2. The CDR3 has 15 amino acids. Germline CDR1 is KGHSH and CDR2 is LQKENI. V was pared by 5 bases and J by 6 bases, with 9 bases of the junction left unmatched. The CDR3, as DNA: TGTGCCAGCTCAAAACTAGCGGGAGAAGGTGGCGAGCAGTACTTC. This sequence encodes CASSKLAGEGGEQYF.

This clonotype was detected ten times or more. The chain carries TRBV10-3 and TRBJ2-3; TRBD2 matches at 10 bases. V shed 3 bases, J shed 6 bases, and the junction held 9 bases outside the gene matches. Germline V gene lookup returns CDR1 ENHRY and CDR2 SYGVKD. CDR3 length: 16 residues. CDR3 sequence: CAISDSSGGARDTQYF. As DNA, the CDR3 is TGTGCCATCAGTGATTCGAGCGGGGGGGCCCGTGATACGCAGTATTTT.

This clonotype was found a few times. The chain uses TRBV15 and TRBJ2-7; 10 bases are a match to TRBD1. This CDR3 spans 16 amino acids. The germline V gene has CDR1 LNHNV and CDR2 YYDKDF (reference sequence). The J segment lost 4 bases and the V segment lost 0 bases, leaving 6 bases of the junction unmatched. Written as DNA, the CDR3 is TGTGCCACCAGCAGAGAGCCGGGACAGGGGAGGTACGAGCAGTACTTC. This codes for CATSREPGQGRYEQYF.

This clonotype has at least ten counts. The chain has TRBV6-2 or TRBV6-3 and TRBJ2-2; D gene unclear. This CDR3 spans 17 amino acids. The V and J ends lost 0 bases and 4 bases respectively, with 15 bases between them. Germline values: CDR1 MNHEY, CDR2 SVGEGT. In DNA form, the CDR3 reads TGTGCCAGCAGTTACTCGGTCGCTACCTCGCCCACCGGGGAGCTGTTTTTT. This codes for CASSYSVATSPTGELFF.

CDR3 loop: CASSQGLAGSSYNEQFF. For the CDR3, the DNA is TGTGCCAGCAGCCAAGGTCTAGCGGGAAGCTCCTACAATGAGCAGTTCTTC. V gene TRBV3-1 combines with J gene TRBJ2-1, with 9 bases lining up with TRBD2. With 1 base clipped from V and 0 bases from J, the junction kept 4 bases outside the gene matches. The CDR3 consists of 17 residues. Germline V gene lookup returns CDR1 LGHDT and CDR2 YNNKEL (reference sequence).

This clonotype has more than one count but fewer than ten. The V gene is TRBV2, the J gene TRBJ2-3; no clear D. The CDR3 has 15 residues. V dropped 2 bases and J dropped 2 bases, with 11 bases sitting between them. Germline values: CDR1 SNHLY, CDR2 FYNNEI. The CDR3 DNA reads TGTGCCAGCAGTGAATTAAGGGCTGTCACAGATACGCAGTATTTT. Amino acids: CASSELRAVTDTQYF.

This clonotype was seen repeatedly, ten times or more. This chain links TRBV12-3 or TRBV12-4 with TRBJ1-5; D may be TRBD1 (6 bases). Trimming stripped 4 bases from V and 1 base from J, with 11 bases between. This CDR3 spans 15 amino acids. The DNA of the CDR3 is TGTGCCAGCAGTTACGGGACACTAAGCAATCAGCCCCAGCATTTT. Protein sequence: CASSYGTLSNQPQHF.

Ten or more counts support this clonotype. The chain couples TRBV6-5 to TRBJ2-7; 13 nucleotides line up with TRBD2. Germline CDR1 MNHEY, CDR2 SVGAGI. The CDR3 runs to 19 residues. The trim removed 5 bases at V and 5 bases at J, leaving 18 bases unmatched. CDR3 loop: CASSGGTEPGLAGRNEQYF. CDR3 nucleotide sequence: TGTGCCAGCAGTGGAGGGACAGAGCCGGGACTAGCGGGGAGGAACGAGCAGTACTTC.

V usage is TRBV18 and J usage is TRBJ2-7, with unresolved D. Trimming took 0 bases from V and 3 from J, leaving 6 bases between them. CDR1 and CDR2 (germline): KGHSH, LQKENI. CDR3 length equals 13 residues. The CDR3 DNA is TGTGCCAGCTCACCACCATCTAACTACGAGCAGTACTTC. Amino acids: CASSPPSNYEQYF.

This clonotype was observed many times. This chain connects TRBV12-3 or TRBV12-4 to TRBJ1-4, with TRBD1 matching over 9 bases. The CDR3 totals 12 residues. V lost 7 bases, J lost 9 bases, and 3 bases stayed unmatched. For the CDR3, the DNA is TGTGCCAGCACCGGGACAGGGCAAAAACTGTTTTTT. Encoded protein: CASTGTGQKLFF.

The chain recombines TRBV18 with TRBJ2-6; no clear D gene. The CDR3 spans 15 residues. Trimming removed 3 bases from V and 0 bases from J, with 6 bases in between. Germline CDR1 is KGHSH and CDR2 is LQKENI. For the CDR3, the DNA is TGTGCCAGCTCACCTAGAACCTCTGGGGCCAACGTCCTGACTTTC. It is translated as CASSPRTSGANVLTF.

The chain uses TRBV5-4 and TRBJ2-3, with a weak D call TRBD2 (5 bases). Trimming removed 5 bases at V and 1 base at J, with 14 bases between. The germline CDR1 and CDR2 sequences are SGHNT and YYREEE (reference sequence). There are 15 residues in the CDR3. Here the CDR3 reads CASSPERARTDTQYF. The DNA of the CDR3 is TGTGCCAGCAGTCCCGAGAGGGCTCGCACAGATACGCAGTATTTT.

The genes are TRBV11-2 and TRBJ2-1; 8 positions match TRBD1. The CDR3 has 15 amino acids. CDR1 and CDR2 from the germline V gene are SGHAT and FQNNGV. Trimming removed 5 bases from V and 2 bases from J; junction bases left unmatched: 5. The CDR3 sequence is CASSRQGRPYNEQFF. CDR3 nucleotide sequence: TGTGCCAGCAGCCGACAGGGGAGGCCCTACAATGAGCAGTTCTTC.

This clonotype was seen more than once but under ten times. V gene TRBV19 combines with J gene TRBJ1-5, with D possibly being TRBD1 (6 bases). The length of the CDR3 is 19 residues. Per germline, CDR1 LNHDA and CDR2 SQIVND (reference sequence). V was trimmed by 5 bases and J by 0 bases, leaving 23 bases between them. CDR3 nucleotide sequence: TGTGCCAGTAGTCCACCGGGACACCGAGGGGTATATAGCAATCAGCCCCAGCATTTT. Protein: CASSPPGHRGVYSNQPQHF.

This clonotype has only a few counts. The V call is TRBV10-3, the J call TRBJ1-5, with 7 bases that match TRBD1. The V gene's germline CDR1 is ENHRY and CDR2 SYGVKD. V lost 4 bases to trimming and J lost 3 bases; unmatched junction nucleotides: 9. This CDR3 is built from 16 residues. CDR3 loop: CAISATHKGANQPQHF. DNA of the CDR3: TGTGCCATCAGTGCAACTCACAAGGGGGCCAATCAGCCCCAGCATTTT.

There are many counts of this clonotype. The J gene is TRBJ2-1, the V gene TRBV7-8; D may be TRBD1 or TRBD2 (6 bases each). The V gene lost 1 base and the J gene lost 9 bases, with 16 bases spanning the gap. This CDR3 contains 15 residues. Germline V gene sequence: CDR1 SGHVS, CDR2 FQNEAQ. This CDR3 is CASSLDGGPGIEQFF. CDR3 bases: TGTGCCAGCAGCTTAGATGGGGGGCCCGGGATTGAGCAGTTCTTC.

This clonotype has a count of ten or more. The chain is built from TRBV13 and TRBJ2-1; either TRBD1 or TRBD2 may fit D (5 bases each). Trimming took 7 bases from V and 5 from J, leaving 21 bases between them. CDR3 length: 16 amino acids. In germline, CDR1 is PRHDT, CDR2 FYEKMQ (reference sequence). DNA for the CDR3: TGTGCCAGCAACCACGCGAGGGGACCCGGAGACAATGAGCAGTTCTTC. Protein: CASNHARGPGDNEQFF.

The chain has TRBV6-5 and TRBJ2-1, with D perhaps matching TRBD2 (5 bases). V was pared by 0 bases and J by 9 bases, with 15 bases between. The CDR3 is 15 amino acids. CDR1 and CDR2 (germline): MNHEY, SVGAGI. The CDR3 spells CASSYSKLEVSEQFF. The CDR3 region has the DNA TGTGCCAGCAGTTACTCGAAACTAGAGGTCAGTGAGCAGTTCTTC.

The chain carries TRBV10-3 and TRBJ2-7, with 8 bases identical to TRBD2. The V gene end was trimmed by 3 bases and the J gene end by 3 bases; junction bases not matched to a gene: 10. This CDR3 spans 16 amino acids. Germline V gives CDR1 ENHRY, CDR2 SYGVKD. The CDR3 loop is CAISERDWREDYEQYF. As DNA, the CDR3 is TGTGCCATCAGTGAACGGGATTGGCGGGAGGACTACGAGCAGTACTTC.